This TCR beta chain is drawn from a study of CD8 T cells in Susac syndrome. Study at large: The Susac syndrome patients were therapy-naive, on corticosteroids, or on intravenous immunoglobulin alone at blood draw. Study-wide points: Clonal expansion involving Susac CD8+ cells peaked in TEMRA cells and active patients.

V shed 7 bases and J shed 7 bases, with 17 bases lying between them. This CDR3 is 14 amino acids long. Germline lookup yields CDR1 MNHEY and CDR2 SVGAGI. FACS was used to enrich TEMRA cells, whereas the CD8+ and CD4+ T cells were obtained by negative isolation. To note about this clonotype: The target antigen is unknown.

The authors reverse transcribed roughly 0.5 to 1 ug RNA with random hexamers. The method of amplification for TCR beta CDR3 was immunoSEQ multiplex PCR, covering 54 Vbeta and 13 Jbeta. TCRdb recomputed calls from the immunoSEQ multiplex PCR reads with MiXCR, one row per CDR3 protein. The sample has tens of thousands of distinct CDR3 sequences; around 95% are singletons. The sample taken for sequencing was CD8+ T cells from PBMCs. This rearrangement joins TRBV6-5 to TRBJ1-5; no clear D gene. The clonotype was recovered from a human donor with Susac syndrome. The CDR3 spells CASTPVSGGQPQHF. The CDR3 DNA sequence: TGTGCCAGCACCCCCGTCTCCGGCGGGCAGCCCCAGCATTTT.